This paragraph covers one TCR beta chain sequence. Fresh peripheral blood, around 9.2 ml of it, supplied the PBMCs. This CDR3 has 15 amino acids. The germline V gene encodes CDR1 SNHLY and CDR2 FYNNEI. V was cut by 3 bases and J by 7 bases, with 18 bases left in between. The sample originates from a study of T cells in Graves' hyperthyroidism and ophthalmopathy. Across the study: Specimen type is peripheral blood, collected at initial diagnosis prior to any treatment.

The source material, RNA transcripts, was used to amplify TCR beta CDR3 regions. With the HTBI primer set, the TCR CDR3 went through a first round of RT-PCR. MiXCR, applied by TCRdb to the multiplex PCR reads, yields one record per CDR3 protein. This sample carries hundreds of thousands of distinct CDR3 sequences, around 21% of them seen once, and the ten largest clones take roughly a third. The clonotype originates from a man aged 25-40 years with Graves' ophthalmopathy. Sequenced: blood. V and J are TRBV2 and TRBJ1-1; possible D gene TRBD1, 6 bases. This chain's CDR3 is CASSDPTGTDGEAFF. The CDR3 DNA reads as TGTGCCAGCAGTGATCCCACAGGGACTGACGGTGAAGCTTTCTTT.